This T cell receptor beta chain was documented in a study of tumor-infiltrating lymphocytes in primary liver carcinoma. Details on this clonotype: What it binds is not known. One end of the junction varies from germline; a read error may be responsible.

The input was 450 to 500 ng total RNA; TCR beta cDNA was made from it with a constant-region primer. What produced the TCR beta libraries was three nested multiplex PCR rounds using slightly modified ARM-PCR. The two initial PCR rounds, about 9 cycles each, used TRBV1-TRBV30 forward and C-beta reverse primers. A single record per CDR3 protein comes from TCRdb applying MiXCR to the multiplex PCR reads. The repertoire includes 44,000 or so distinct CDR3 sequences, 71% of them detected once, and just under 30% sits in the top ten. Co-extraction of RNA and DNA was performed on roughly 20-34 mg of unsorted bulk tissue. The CDR3 runs 12 residues. Germline V gene lookup returns CDR1 MNHNY and CDR2 SVGAGI (reference sequence). Study conclusions and caveats: Only about 7-24% of top clones were detected in all five tumor regions.

The source material was liver tumor tissue from sampling region 5. Subset defined: tumor region T5, tumor centre. The rearrangement links TRBV6-6 to TRBJ2-3; D might be TRBD2 (5 bases). This TCR derives from a man aged 40-49 years with primary liver carcinoma and hepatitis B virus infection. The CDR3 DNA is TGTGCCAGTAGTTGGGAGCGAGATATGCAGTGGTTT. Amino acids: CASSWERDMQWF.